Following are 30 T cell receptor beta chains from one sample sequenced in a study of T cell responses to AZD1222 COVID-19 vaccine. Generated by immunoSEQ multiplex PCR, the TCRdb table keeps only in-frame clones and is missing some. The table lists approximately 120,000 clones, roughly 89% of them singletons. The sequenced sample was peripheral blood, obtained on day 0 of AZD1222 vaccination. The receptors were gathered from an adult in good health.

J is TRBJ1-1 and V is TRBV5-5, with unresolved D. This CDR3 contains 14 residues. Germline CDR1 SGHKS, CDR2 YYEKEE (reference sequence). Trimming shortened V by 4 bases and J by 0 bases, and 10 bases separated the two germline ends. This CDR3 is CASSPPWVNTEAFF. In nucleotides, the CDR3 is TGTGCCAGCAGCCCTCCGTGGGTGAACACTGAAGCTTTCTTT.

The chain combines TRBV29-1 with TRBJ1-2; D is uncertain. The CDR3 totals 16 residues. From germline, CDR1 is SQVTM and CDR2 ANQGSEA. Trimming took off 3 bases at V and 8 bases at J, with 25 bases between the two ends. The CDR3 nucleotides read TGCAGCGTTGAGATATGGACGGATAAAGGACCGAGGGGCTACACCTTC. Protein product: CSVEIWTDKGPRGYTF.

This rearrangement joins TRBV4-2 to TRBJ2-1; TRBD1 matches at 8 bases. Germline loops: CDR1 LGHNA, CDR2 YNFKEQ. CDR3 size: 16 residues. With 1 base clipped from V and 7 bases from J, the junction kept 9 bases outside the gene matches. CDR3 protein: CASSQAVRTGFNEQFF. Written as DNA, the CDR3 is TGTGCCAGCAGCCAAGCCGTAAGGACAGGGTTTAATGAGCAGTTCTTC.

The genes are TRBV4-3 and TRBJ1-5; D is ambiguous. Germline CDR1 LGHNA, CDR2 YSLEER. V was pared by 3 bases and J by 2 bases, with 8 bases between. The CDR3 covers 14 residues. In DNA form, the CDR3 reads TGCGCCAGCAGCCAGGCTTGGGGCAATCAGCCCCAGCATTTT. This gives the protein CASSQAWGNQPQHF.

CDR3 nucleotide sequence: TGTGCCAGCAGTCCGAGAGAGCGGGGTGGCTCCTACGAGCAGTACTTC. Protein: CASSPRERGGSYEQYF. The gene calls are TRBV6-2 or TRBV6-3 and TRBJ2-7, with 7 positions matching TRBD2. This CDR3 has 16 residues. Germline V gene data show CDR1 as MNHEY and CDR2 as SVGEGT. The V segment lost 5 bases and the J segment 0 bases; nucleotides outside the gene matches: 10.

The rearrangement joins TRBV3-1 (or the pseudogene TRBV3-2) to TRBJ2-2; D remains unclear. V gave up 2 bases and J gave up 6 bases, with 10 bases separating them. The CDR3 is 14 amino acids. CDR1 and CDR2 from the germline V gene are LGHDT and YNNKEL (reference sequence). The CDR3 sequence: CASSQLLVAGELFF. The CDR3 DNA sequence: TGTGCCAGCAGCCAACTCCTAGTCGCCGGGGAGCTGTTTTTT.

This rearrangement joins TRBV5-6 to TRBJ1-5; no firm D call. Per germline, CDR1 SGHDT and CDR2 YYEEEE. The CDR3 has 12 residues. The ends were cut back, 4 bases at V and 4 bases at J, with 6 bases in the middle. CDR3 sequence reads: CASSIKNQPQHF. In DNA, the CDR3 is TGTGCCAGCAGCATCAAGAATCAGCCCCAGCATTTT. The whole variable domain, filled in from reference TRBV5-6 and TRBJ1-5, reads DAGVTQSPTHLIKTRGQQVTLRCSPKSGHDTVSWYQQALGQGPQFIFQYYEEEERQRGNFPDRFSGHQFPNYSSELNVNALLLGDSALYLCASSIKNQPQHFGDGTRLSIL.

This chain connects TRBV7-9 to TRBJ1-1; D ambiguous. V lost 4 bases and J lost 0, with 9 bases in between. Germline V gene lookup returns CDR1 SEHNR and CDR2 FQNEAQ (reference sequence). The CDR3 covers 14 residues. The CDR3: CASSSRHLNTEAFF. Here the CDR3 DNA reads TGTGCCAGCAGCTCCAGACATTTGAACACTGAAGCTTTCTTT.

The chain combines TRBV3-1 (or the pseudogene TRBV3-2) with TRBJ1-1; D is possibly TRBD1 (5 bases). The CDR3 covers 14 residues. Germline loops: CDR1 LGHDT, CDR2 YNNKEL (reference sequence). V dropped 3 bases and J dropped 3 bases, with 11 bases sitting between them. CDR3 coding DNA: TGTGCCAGCAGCCAGTGCAGGGAGGACACTGAAGCTTTCTTT. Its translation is CASSQCREDTEAFF.

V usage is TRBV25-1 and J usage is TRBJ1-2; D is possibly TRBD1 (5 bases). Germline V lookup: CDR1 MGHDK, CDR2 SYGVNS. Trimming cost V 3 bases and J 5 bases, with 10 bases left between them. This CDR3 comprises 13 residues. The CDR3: CASSDHSGYGYTF. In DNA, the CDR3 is TGTGCCAGCAGTGACCACTCAGGGTATGGCTACACCTTC.

CDR3 amino acids: CASSQDLDRGLYEQYF. CDR3 coding DNA: TGCGCCAGCAGCCAAGACCTTGACAGGGGCCTATACGAGCAGTACTTC. V usage is TRBV4-1 and J usage is TRBJ2-7; 8 nucleotides agree with TRBD1. CDR3 length equals 16 residues. J lost 4 bases, V lost 0 bases, and 8 bases had no gene match. Germline CDR1 MGHRA, CDR2 YSYEKL.

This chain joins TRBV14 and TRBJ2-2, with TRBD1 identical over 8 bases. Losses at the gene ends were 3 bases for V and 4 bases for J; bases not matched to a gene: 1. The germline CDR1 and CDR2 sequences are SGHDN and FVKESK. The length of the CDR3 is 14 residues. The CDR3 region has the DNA TGTGCCAGCAGCCAGACAGGGGCCACCGGGGAGCTGTTTTTT. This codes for CASSQTGATGELFF.

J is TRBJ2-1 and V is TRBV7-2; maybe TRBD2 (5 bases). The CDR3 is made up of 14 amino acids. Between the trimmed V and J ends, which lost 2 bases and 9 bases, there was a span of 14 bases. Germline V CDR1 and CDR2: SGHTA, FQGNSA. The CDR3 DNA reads TGTGCCAGCAGCTTACCTAGCAATTACGGTGAGCAGTTCTTC. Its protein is CASSLPSNYGEQFF.

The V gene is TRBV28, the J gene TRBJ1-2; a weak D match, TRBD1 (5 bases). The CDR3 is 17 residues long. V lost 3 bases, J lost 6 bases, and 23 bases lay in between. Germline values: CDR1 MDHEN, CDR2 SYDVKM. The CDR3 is CASSLWETVQSNDGYTF. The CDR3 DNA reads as TGTGCCAGCAGTTTGTGGGAGACAGTGCAATCAAACGATGGCTACACCTTC.

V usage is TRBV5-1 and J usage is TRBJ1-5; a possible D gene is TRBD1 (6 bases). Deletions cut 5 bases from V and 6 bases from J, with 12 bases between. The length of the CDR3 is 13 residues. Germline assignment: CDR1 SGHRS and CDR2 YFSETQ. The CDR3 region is CASRGGSGQPQHF. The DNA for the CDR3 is TGCGCCAGCAGGGGGGGCTCGGGTCAGCCCCAGCATTTT.

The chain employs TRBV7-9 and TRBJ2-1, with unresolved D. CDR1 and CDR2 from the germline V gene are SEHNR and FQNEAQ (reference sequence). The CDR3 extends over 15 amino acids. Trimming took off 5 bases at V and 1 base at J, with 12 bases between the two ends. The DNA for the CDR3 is TGTGCCAGCAGCCCCACTGCGATTTCCTACAATGAGCAGTTCTTC. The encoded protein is CASSPTAISYNEQFF.

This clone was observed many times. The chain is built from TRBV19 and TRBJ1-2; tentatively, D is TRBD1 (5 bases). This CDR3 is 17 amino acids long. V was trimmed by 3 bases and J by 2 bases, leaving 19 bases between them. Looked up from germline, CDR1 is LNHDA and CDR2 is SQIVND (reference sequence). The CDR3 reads CASSMSATGWTNYGYTF. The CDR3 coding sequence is TGTGCCAGTAGTATGTCCGCCACAGGTTGGACGAACTATGGCTACACCTTC.

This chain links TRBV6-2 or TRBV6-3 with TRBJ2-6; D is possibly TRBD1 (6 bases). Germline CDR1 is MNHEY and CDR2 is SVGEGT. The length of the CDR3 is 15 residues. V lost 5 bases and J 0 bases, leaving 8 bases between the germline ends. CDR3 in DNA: TGTGCCAGCAGTCTAGGGGGCTCTGGGGCCAACGTCCTGACTTTC. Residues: CASSLGGSGANVLTF.

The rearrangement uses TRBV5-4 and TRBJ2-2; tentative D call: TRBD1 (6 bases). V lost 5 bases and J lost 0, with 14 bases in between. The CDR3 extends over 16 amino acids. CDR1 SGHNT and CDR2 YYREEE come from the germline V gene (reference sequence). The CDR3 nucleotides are TGTGCCAGCAGTGCTCCCGGGACAACGAACACCGGGGAGCTGTTTTTT. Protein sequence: CASSAPGTTNTGELFF.

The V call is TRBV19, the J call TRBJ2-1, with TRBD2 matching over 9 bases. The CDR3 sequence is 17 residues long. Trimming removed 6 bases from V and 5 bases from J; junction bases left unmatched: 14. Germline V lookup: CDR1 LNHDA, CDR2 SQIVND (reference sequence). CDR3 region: CASSQRISGRNDNEQFF. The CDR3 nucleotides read TGTGCCAGTAGCCAGAGGATTAGCGGGAGAAACGACAATGAGCAGTTCTTC.

This CDR3 is CASSLGDRGRPGELFF. CDR3 nucleotide sequence: TGCGCCAGCAGTTTAGGGGACAGGGGGCGCCCCGGGGAGCTGTTTTTT. The chain employs TRBV5-1 and TRBJ2-2; TRBD1 agrees at 12 bases. There are 16 residues in the CDR3. Germline assignment: CDR1 SGHRS and CDR2 YFSETQ. V trimming: 5 bases; J trimming: 6 bases; junction bases outside the gene matches: 8. The full variable domain, its missing parts supplied by reference TRBV5-1 and TRBJ2-2, is KAGVTQTPRYLIKTRGQQVTLSCSPISGHRSVSWYQQTPGQGLQFLFEYFSETQRNKGNFPGRFSGRQFSNSRSEMNVSTLELGDSALYLCASSLGDRGRPGELFFGEGSRLTVL.

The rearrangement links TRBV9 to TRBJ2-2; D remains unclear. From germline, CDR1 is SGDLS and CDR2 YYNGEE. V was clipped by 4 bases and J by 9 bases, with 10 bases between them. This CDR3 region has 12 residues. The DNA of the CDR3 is TGTGCCAGCAGCTCCTCCGACCGGGAGCTGTTTTTT. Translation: CASSSSDRELFF.

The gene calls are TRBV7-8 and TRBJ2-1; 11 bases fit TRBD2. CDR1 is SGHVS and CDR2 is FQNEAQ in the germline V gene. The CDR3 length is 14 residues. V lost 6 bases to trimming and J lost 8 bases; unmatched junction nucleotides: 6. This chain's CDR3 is CASSSSGRSDEQFF. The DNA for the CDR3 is TGTGCCAGCAGTTCTAGCGGGAGGTCGGATGAGCAGTTCTTC.

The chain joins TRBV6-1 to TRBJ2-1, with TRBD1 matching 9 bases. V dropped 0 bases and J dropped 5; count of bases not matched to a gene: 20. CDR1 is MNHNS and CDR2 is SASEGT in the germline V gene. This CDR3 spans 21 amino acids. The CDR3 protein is CASSEAQTGGLASGLNNEQFF. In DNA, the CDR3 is TGTGCCAGCAGTGAAGCCCAGACAGGGGGGTTGGCTAGCGGCCTAAACAATGAGCAGTTCTTC.

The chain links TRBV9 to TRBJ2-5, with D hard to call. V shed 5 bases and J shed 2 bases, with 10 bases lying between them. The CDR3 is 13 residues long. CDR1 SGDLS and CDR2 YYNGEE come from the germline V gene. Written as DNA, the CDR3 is TGTGCCAGCAGTCCTCGCCTGCAAGAGACCCAGTACTTC. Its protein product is CASSPRLQETQYF.

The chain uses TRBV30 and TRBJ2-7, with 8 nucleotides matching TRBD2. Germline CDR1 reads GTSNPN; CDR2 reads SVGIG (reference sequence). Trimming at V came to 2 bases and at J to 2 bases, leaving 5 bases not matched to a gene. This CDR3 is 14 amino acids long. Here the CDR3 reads CAWSRLAITYEQYF. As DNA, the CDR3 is TGTGCCTGGAGTCGACTAGCGATTACCTACGAGCAGTACTTC.

CDR3 in DNA: TGTGCCAGCAGCTCTTTAAGCGCGGGTCGCAATGAGCAGTTCTTC. Its protein product is CASSSLSAGRNEQFF. The V call is TRBV7-2, the J call TRBJ2-1; possibly TRBD2 for D (5 bases). V gave up 4 bases and J gave up 6 bases, with 16 bases separating them. The CDR3 is 15 residues long. CDR1 is SGHTA, CDR2 FQGNSA, per germline.

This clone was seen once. CDR3 DNA sequence: TGTGCCACCAGCAGAGCAGGGGAACCATATGAAAAACTGTTTTTT. Encoded protein: CATSRAGEPYEKLFF. The chain couples TRBV15 to TRBJ1-4; D is perhaps TRBD1 (6 bases). V lost 1 base and J 6 bases, leaving 12 bases between the germline ends. Germline assignment: CDR1 LNHNV and CDR2 YYDKDF (reference sequence). This CDR3 spans 15 amino acids.

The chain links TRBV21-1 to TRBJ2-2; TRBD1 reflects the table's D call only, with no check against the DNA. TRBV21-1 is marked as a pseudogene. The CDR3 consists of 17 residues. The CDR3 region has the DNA TGTGCCAGCAGCAAAAGGGGACAGGGGGAAGACACCGGGGAGCTGTTTTTT. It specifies CASSKRGQGEDTGELFF.

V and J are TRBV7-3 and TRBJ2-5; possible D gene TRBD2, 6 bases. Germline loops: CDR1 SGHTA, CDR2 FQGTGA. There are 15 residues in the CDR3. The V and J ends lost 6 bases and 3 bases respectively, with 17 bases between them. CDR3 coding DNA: TGTGCCAGCAGGCCGACCGGGACTCTGGAAGAGACCCAGTACTTC. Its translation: CASRPTGTLEETQYF.